A selection of T cell receptor beta chains follows, all from one sample in a study of blood T cell repertoires in COVID-19. The data were produced by immunoSEQ multiplex PCR, yet TCRdb's version contains in-frame clones alone and is incomplete. The sample shows approximately 440,000 clones, less than 95% of them seen only once. Sequenced input: PBMCs or T cells enriched from blood (not recorded which). Receptor source: a man aged 18-30 years who had recovered from COVID-19. CDR3s include the opening cysteine and the closing phenylalanine or tryptophan. The D gene is left open where the match is weak. Expanded clones are given a class, and other clones once, few, many or no size at all.

cdr3_aa | cdr3_nt | d_call | cdr3_length | j_call | clone_size | v_call
CASGAASGVGEKLFF | TGTGCCAGCGGGGCCGCCTCGGGTGTTGGTGAAAAACTGTTTTTT | . | 15 | TRBJ1-4 | . | TRBV6-5
CASSSISPGGLGNEQFF | TGTGCCAGCAGCTCGATATCCCCTGGCGGTCTAGGCAATGAGCAGTTCTTC | . | 17 | TRBJ2-1 | . | TRBV5-5
CASSQVARVRSSPLHF | TGCGCCAGCAGCCAAGTGGCCAGGGTGAGGTCTTCACCCCTCCACTTT | . | 16 | TRBJ1-6 | . | TRBV4-1
CASSPTGIGNTIYF | TGTGCCAGCAGTCCGACAGGGATCGGGAACACCATATATTTT | TRBD1 | 14 | TRBJ1-3 | . | TRBV28
CSAWTEEKLFF | TGCAGTGCGTGGACAGAAGAAAAACTGTTTTTT | . | 11 | TRBJ1-4 | . | TRBV20-1
CASSEASGVGGTDTQYF | TGTGCCAGCAGTGAAGCTTCAGGGGTTGGAGGCACAGATACGCAGTATTTT | . | 17 | TRBJ2-3 | once | TRBV6-1
CASTRGSGANVLTF | TGTGCCAGCACCCGGGGGTCTGGGGCCAACGTCCTGACTTTC | . | 14 | TRBJ2-6 | . | TRBV2
CASSSSTGWGSGNTIYF | TGTGCCAGCAGCTCGTCGACAGGGTGGGGCTCTGGAAACACCATATATTTT | TRBD1 | 17 | TRBJ1-3 | . | TRBV11-3
CASSRAATNEKLFF | TGCGCCAGCAGCCGAGCTGCAACTAATGAAAAACTGTTTTTT | . | 14 | TRBJ1-4 | . | TRBV4-1
CASSPGLAGGIETQYF | TGTGCCAGCAGCCCAGGACTAGCGGGAGGGATCGAGACCCAGTACTTC | TRBD2 | 16 | TRBJ2-5 | . | TRBV7-7
CASSPGQGLGEQFF | TGTGCCAGTAGCCCGGGACAGGGGCTTGGGGAGCAGTTCTTC | TRBD1 | 14 | TRBJ2-1 | . | TRBV19
CASSLPGLGYNEQFF | TGTGCCAGCAGTCTTCCGGGACTAGGCTACAATGAGCAGTTCTTC | TRBD2 | 15 | TRBJ2-1 | . | TRBV7-2
CASGGREFSYTF | TGTGCCAGCGGTGGCCGGGAGTTCTCCTACACCTTC | . | 12 | TRBJ1-2 | . | TRBV28
CASSASSSGEGYTF | TGTGCCAGCAGCGCATCAAGTTCCGGAGAAGGCTACACCTTC | . | 14 | TRBJ1-2 | . | TRBV9
CSVGLVSDQETQYF | TGCAGCGTTGGTCTGGTGAGTGACCAAGAGACCCAGTACTTC | . | 14 | TRBJ2-5 | . | TRBV29-1
CASSPILTGVEAFF | TGTGCCAGCAGCCCAATCCTAACAGGGGTTGAAGCTTTCTTT | TRBD1 | 14 | TRBJ1-1 | few | TRBV7-2
CASRDSPTGELFF | TGTGCCAGTAGGGACTCGCCCACCGGGGAGCTGTTTTTT | . | 13 | TRBJ2-2 | . | TRBV19
CSVERQGIYGYTF | TGCAGCGTTGAACGACAGGGAATATATGGCTACACCTTC | TRBD1 | 13 | TRBJ1-2 | . | TRBV29-1
CAWSGAGERSYNEQFF | TGTGCCTGGAGTGGGGCGGGAGAGAGATCCTACAATGAGCAGTTCTTC | TRBD2 | 16 | TRBJ2-1 | . | TRBV30
CASSKGDRVSGNTIYF | TGTGCCAGCAGCAAGGGTGACAGGGTATCTGGAAACACCATATATTTT | TRBD1 | 16 | TRBJ1-3 | . | TRBV9
CASSPDPTNGQPQHF | TGTGCCAGCAGCCCGGATCCCACAAACGGGCAGCCCCAGCATTTT | . | 15 | TRBJ1-5 | . | TRBV3-1/TRBV3-2
CASSDPTSAPYNEQFF | TGTGCCAGCAGTGACCCGACTAGCGCCCCTTACAATGAGCAGTTCTTC | TRBD2 | 16 | TRBJ2-1 | . | TRBV6-1
CASSPRDRGWTEAFF | TGTGCCAGCAGCCCGCGGGACAGGGGCTGGACTGAAGCTTTCTTT | TRBD1 | 15 | TRBJ1-1 | . | TRBV7-9
CASSFLDPRDIYF | TGTGCCAGCAGCTTTCTCGACCCCAGGGATATATATTTT | . | 13 | TRBJ1-3 | . | TRBV7-9
CASSALSGRTEAFF | TGTGCCAGCAGTGCACTGTCAGGGCGGACTGAAGCTTTCTTT | . | 14 | TRBJ1-1 | . | TRBV6-1
CASAIASRVRQTNEKLFF | TGTGCCAGCGCAATAGCCTCCAGGGTTCGTCAGACTAATGAAAAACTGTTTTTT | . | 18 | TRBJ1-4 | . | TRBV28
CASSLDRGEQYF | TGTGCCAGCAGCCTCGACAGAGGCGAGCAGTACTTC | . | 12 | TRBJ2-7 | . | TRBV14
CASGFKLNTEAFF | TGTGCTAGTGGTTTCAAGCTGAACACTGAAGCTTTCTTT | . | 13 | TRBJ1-1 | . | TRBV12-5
CAISEGKAGSYTF | TGTGCCATCAGTGAAGGAAAGGCAGGGAGCTACACCTTC | . | 13 | TRBJ1-2 | . | TRBV10-3
CASSRFSLDRRYYEQYF | TGTGCCAGCAGCCGCTTTTCCTTGGACAGGCGATATTACGAGCAGTACTTC | . | 17 | TRBJ2-7 | . | TRBV12-1
CASSIHSGGDETQYF | TGCGCCAGCAGCATCCATAGCGGGGGCGACGAGACCCAGTACTTC | TRBD2 | 15 | TRBJ2-5 | few | TRBV5-1
CASSEEARGSSGANVLTF | TGTGCCAGCAGTGAGGAGGCCAGGGGGAGCTCTGGGGCCAACGTCCTGACTTTC | TRBD1 | 18 | TRBJ2-6 | . | TRBV2
CASSFAGGNTGELFF | TGCGCCAGCAGCTTTGCCGGGGGGAACACCGGGGAGCTGTTTTTT | . | 15 | TRBJ2-2 | . | TRBV5-1
CASSFRQGIYEQYF | TGTGCCAGCAGTTTTCGACAGGGTATCTACGAGCAGTACTTC | TRBD1 | 14 | TRBJ2-7 | . | TRBV27
CASSFNQREGSYEQYF | TGCGCCAGCAGCTTCAATCAGCGGGAGGGGTCCTACGAGCAGTACTTC | TRBD2 | 16 | TRBJ2-7 | . | TRBV5-1
CASTPDRSSSYNEQFF | TGCGCCAGCACTCCGGACAGGTCGAGCTCCTACAATGAGCAGTTCTTC | TRBD1 | 16 | TRBJ2-1 | . | TRBV5-1
CASSVVVGGEQFF | TGTGCCAGCAGCGTAGTGGTGGGGGGAGAGCAGTTCTTC | . | 13 | TRBJ2-1 | . | TRBV9
CASSLAMKGGSTDTQYF | TGTGCCAGCAGCTTGGCCATGAAGGGAGGGAGCACAGATACGCAGTATTTT | TRBD2 | 17 | TRBJ2-3 | . | TRBV5-8
CASRGLDGYTF | TGTGCCAGCAGGGGGCTGGATGGCTACACCTTC | . | 11 | TRBJ1-2 | . | TRBV2
CASSSRGGLSTDTQYF | TGTGCCAGCAGCTCCCGCGGGGGCTTGAGTACAGATACGCAGTATTTT | . | 16 | TRBJ2-3 | . | TRBV21-1
CSVLDRVDYGYTF | TGCAGCGTTTTGGACAGGGTGGACTATGGCTACACCTTC | TRBD1 | 13 | TRBJ1-2 | . | TRBV29-1
CASSSTPRRGNNYGYTF | TGTGCCAGCAGCTCTACACCGCGCAGGGGTAACAACTATGGCTACACCTTC | . | 17 | TRBJ1-2 | . | TRBV11-2
CASSHGTVPYEQYF | TGTGCCAGCTCCCACGGGACAGTTCCTTACGAGCAGTACTTC | TRBD1 | 14 | TRBJ2-7 | . | TRBV18
CASSLGVSQREPQHF | TGTGCCAGCAGCTTAGGAGTCTCACAACGGGAGCCCCAGCATTTT | . | 15 | TRBJ1-5 | . | TRBV11-2
CASSMGALGNQPQHF | TGTGCCAGTAGTATGGGGGCCTTGGGCAATCAGCCCCAGCATTTT | . | 15 | TRBJ1-5 | . | TRBV19